This T cell receptor (beta chain) was sequenced during a study of identical twins. Findings and limits, study-wide: While abundant cord blood beta clonotypes carried fewer insertions, memory repertoires showed no such pattern.

Points on this clonotype: Its antigen is not identified.

No donor was unhealthy or non-Caucasian. A universal primer binding site was introduced by template switching. The final cDNA contained unique molecular identifiers. TCRdb used MiXCR to reprocess the 5' RACE reads, holding one entry per CDR3 protein. The data show over 550,000 distinct CDR3 sequences, with 7% to 7.5% seen just once and 1.6% held by the top ten. These data were likewise used in another study, on yellow fever vaccine responses in identical twins. That work states: Reportedly, twins showed a vaccine T cell response that looked partly convergent and partly personalized.

This sequence was found in a woman under 30 in good health. Source material: PBMCs.

The CDR3 DNA sequence: TGCAGCGCCCAGACTAGTCTTGAGCAGTTCTTC. This gives the protein CSAQTSLEQFF. The V call is TRBV29-1, the J call TRBJ2-1; D might be TRBD2 (6 bases). Looked up from germline, CDR1 is SQVTM and CDR2 is ANQGSEA. This CDR3 contains 11 residues. With 7 bases removed from V and 9 bases from J, the gap between germline ends came to 13 bases.